The rows below give T cell receptor beta chains drawn from one sample of a study of cytomegalovirus exposure and HLA in healthy donors. The data were produced by immunoSEQ multiplex PCR, yet TCRdb's version contains in-frame clones alone and is incomplete. The sample contains approximately 44,000 clones, about 84% of which appear only once. The sample was PBMCs. The receptors originated from a man in his fifties in good health and CMV-seronegative. Each CDR3 is given with its conserved first and last residue. A D gene is named only where the DNA matches it firmly. Clone size is stated in some rows and not others, as once, few, many or a class when expanded.

v_gene	d_gene	j_gene	abundance	CDR3nt	CDR3aa
TRBV11-3	TRBD2	TRBJ2-5	.	TGTGCCAGCAGCTGGACTAGCGGGGAGACCCAGTACTTC	CASSWTSGETQYF
TRBV6-6	.	TRBJ1-4	once	TGTGCCAGCAGTTACTCGATAGCTAATGAAAAACTGTTTTTT	CASSYSIANEKLFF
TRBV6-5	.	TRBJ1-2	few	TGTGCCAGCAGGGGGGCCTATGGCTACACCTTC	CASRGAYGYTF
TRBV28	TRBD1	TRBJ1-6	.	TGTGCCAGCAGTCTTGGGTCGGGACAGGGGAACTCACCCCTCCACTTT	CASSLGSGQGNSPLHF
TRBV2	.	TRBJ2-7	.	TGTGCCAGCAGTGAAGAGGCTGTTACTCAGCGGGACGAGCAGTACTTC	CASSEEAVTQRDEQYF
TRBV5-1	.	TRBJ1-1	.	TGCGCCAGCAGCGACCCCCAACAGGGCGGTACTGAAGCTTTCTTT	CASSDPQQGGTEAFF
TRBV18	TRBD1	TRBJ1-2	few	TGTGCCAGCTCACCACTCTCGGGACAGGGTAGTGACTATGGCTACACCTTC	CASSPLSGQGSDYGYTF
TRBV20-1	TRBD1	TRBJ1-1	.	TGCAGTGCTCCAGGGGGCGCGGCTTTCTTT	CSAPGGAAFF
TRBV28	.	TRBJ1-6	once	TGTGCCAGCAGTAAGATCGCGTCCTCCTATAATTCACCCCTCCACTTT	CASSKIASSYNSPLHF
TRBV9	.	TRBJ1-1	.	TGTGCCAGCAGCGTAGCGTTCGACACTGAAGCTTTCTTT	CASSVAFDTEAFF
TRBV5-4	.	TRBJ2-5	.	TGTGCCAGCAGCTTGGACCGGGGAGTGGAGACCCAGTACTTC	CASSLDRGVETQYF
TRBV4-3	.	TRBJ2-7	.	TGCGCCAGCAGCCAAGATAGCCGCGGGGCCGAGCAGTACTTC	CASSQDSRGAEQYF
TRBV19	TRBD2	TRBJ2-7	once	TGTGCCAGTAGCCTCGGCGGGACTAGCCTCGAGCAGTACTTC	CASSLGGTSLEQYF
TRBV5-8	.	TRBJ2-3	.	TGTGCCAGCAGCTTGCCCGGACTTACAACCACAGATACGCAGTATTTT	CASSLPGLTTTDTQYF
TRBV7-3	TRBD2	TRBJ2-3	.	TGTGCCAGCAGCTTGGGCGGGGGGGGCACAGATACGCAGTATTTT	CASSLGGGGTDTQYF
TRBV12-5	TRBD1	TRBJ1-3	.	TGTGCTAGTGGTCTGGGACAGGGAAACACCATATATTTT	CASGLGQGNTIYF
TRBV6-6	TRBD2	TRBJ2-7	.	TGTGCCAGCAGTTACTTAAGCGGGAGGGCCCTCGAGCAGTACTTC	CASSYLSGRALEQYF
TRBV28	.	TRBJ1-2	.	TGTGCCAGCACCGAGCAGGGTGCCTATGGCTACACCTTC	CASTEQGAYGYTF
TRBV28	TRBD1	TRBJ1-2	.	TGTGCCAGCAGTTCACAGGGGGATGAGTATGGCTACACCTTC	CASSSQGDEYGYTF
TRBV9	TRBD2	TRBJ2-3	.	TGTGCCAGCAGCGTAGAGGCGGGAGTACGTAATACGCAGTATTTT	CASSVEAGVRNTQYF
TRBV7-9	TRBD2	TRBJ2-1	.	TGTTCCAGCAGCCTACCCCCCCGTCTAGCGGGGGCCTACAATGAGCAGTTCTTC	CSSSLPPRLAGAYNEQFF
TRBV10-3	TRBD2	TRBJ2-3	.	TGTGCCATCCTCGGGACTAGCGGGGGCACAGATACGCAGTATTTT	CAILGTSGGTDTQYF
TRBV28	.	TRBJ2-1	.	TGTGCCAGCAGTTTGATTGGAGATGGAGCCTACAATGAGCAGTTCTTC	CASSLIGDGAYNEQFF
TRBV7-2	TRBD1	TRBJ2-3	.	TGTGCCAGCAGCCCGGGACAGACAGATACGCAGTATTTT	CASSPGQTDTQYF
TRBV5-1	.	TRBJ2-7	.	TGCGCCAGCAGCTCGTCCCCTGCAGCGAGGTTCTACGAGCAGTACTTC	CASSSSPAARFYEQYF
TRBV18	.	TRBJ2-4	.	TGTGCCAGCTCACCACCCAACAGGGCAAAAAACATTCAGTACTTC	CASSPPNRAKNIQYF
TRBV5-1	TRBD1	TRBJ2-7	.	TGCGCCAGCAGCCAATCGTTACAGGGGCTTGGCGAGCAGTACTTC	CASSQSLQGLGEQYF
TRBV7-2	.	TRBJ2-1	.	TGTGCCAGCGGGAGGAATGAGCAGTTCTTC	CASGRNEQFF
TRBV19	.	TRBJ1-5	.	TGTGCCAGTAGTCAGGGGACCAATCAGCCCCAGCATTTT	CASSQGTNQPQHF
TRBV19	TRBD1	TRBJ2-1	few	TGTGCCAGTAGTATAACAGGGGGCTACCACAATGAGCAGTTCTTC	CASSITGGYHNEQFF
TRBV4-3	TRBD2	TRBJ2-1	.	TGCGCCAGCAGCCCAGGGCCAGGGACTAGCTCCTACAATGAGCAGTTCTTC	CASSPGPGTSSYNEQFF
TRBV6-6	TRBD2	TRBJ2-7	.	TGTGCCAGCAGTGCCGGGACTAGTCAGTACGAGCAGTACTTC	CASSAGTSQYEQYF
TRBV7-6	.	TRBJ2-1	few	TGTGCCAGCAGCTTAGCGGGACTGGTGGTTGAGCAGTTCTTC	CASSLAGLVVEQFF
TRBV29-1	TRBD2	TRBJ2-1	.	TGCAGCGTATCGAACTTAGCGGGGGCGCAGTTCTTC	CSVSNLAGAQFF
TRBV7-9	.	TRBJ2-7	.	TGTTCCAGCAGCTTAGGCGGTGCCTCCTACGAGCAGTACTTC	CSSSLGGASYEQYF
TRBV19	.	TRBJ2-7	.	TGTGCCAGTAGTATAGGGGGGACAATCTACGAGCAGTACTTC	CASSIGGTIYEQYF
TRBV4-3	.	TRBJ1-1	.	TGCGCCAGCAGCCAAGATCGGGAACAGGGTTACACTGAAGCTTTCTTT	CASSQDREQGYTEAFF
TRBV7-9	.	TRBJ2-3	.	TGTGCCAGCAGCGTAGGACTGTTTGAGATAACAGATACGCAGTATTTT	CASSVGLFEITDTQYF
TRBV7-2	TRBD1	TRBJ1-2	.	TGTGCCAGCAGCTTAGGCCCGGGACAGAGTCAGACCTATGGCTACACCTTC	CASSLGPGQSQTYGYTF
TRBV30	.	TRBJ1-5	.	TGTGCCTGGAGTACGGGGAGCAATCAGCCCCAGCATTTT	CAWSTGSNQPQHF
TRBV5-4	.	TRBJ1-1	.	TGTGCCAGCAGCTTGTTTCGAGGAGGGACGAACACTGAAGCTTTCTTT	CASSLFRGGTNTEAFF
TRBV21-1	.	TRBJ2-3	.	TGTGCCAGCAGCAAAACCTGCCCAGGGTCCAAAGCAGATACGCAGTATTTT	CASSKTCPGSKADTQYF
TRBV7-2	TRBD2	TRBJ2-1	.	TGTGCCAGCAGTTCCGGGACTAGCTTGTTCTTC	CASSSGTSLFF
TRBV29-1	.	TRBJ1-1	.	TGCAGCGTTGAAGATAGAGGGTTCTCCCGACCGAACACTGAAGCTTTCTTT	CSVEDRGFSRPNTEAFF
TRBV2	TRBD1	TRBJ1-2	.	TGTGCCAGCAGTCTAGGACAGGGAGCAGGTGGCTACACCTTC	CASSLGQGAGGYTF
TRBV6-4	.	TRBJ2-5	.	TGTGCCAGCAGTGTCGAGAGCTTCAGGGGAGAAGAGACCCAGTACTTC	CASSVESFRGEETQYF
TRBV30	.	TRBJ1-6	.	TGTGCCTGGGGCAGGCCTTACGTTTCCCCCCTCCACTTT	CAWGRPYVSPLHF
TRBV30	TRBD1	TRBJ1-5	once	TGTGCCTGGAGTGAACAGGGGGCCTTCGATCAGCCCCAGCATTTT	CAWSEQGAFDQPQHF
TRBV16	TRBD1	TRBJ2-2	.	TGTGCCAGCAGCCGGGACAGGGTGGACACCGGGGAGCTGTTTTTT	CASSRDRVDTGELFF
TRBV7-2	TRBD2	TRBJ2-7	.	TGTGCCAGCAGCCTAGCGGGGAGGAGCGACGAGCAGTACTTC	CASSLAGRSDEQYF
TRBV5-4	.	TRBJ1-2	.	TGTGCCAGCAGCCGGGGGGGGAACGGCTATGGCTACACCTTC	CASSRGGNGYGYTF
TRBV18	TRBD1	TRBJ1-1	.	TGTGCCAGCTCAGTGAGGCAGGGGGGCACTGAAGCTTTCTTT	CASSVRQGGTEAFF